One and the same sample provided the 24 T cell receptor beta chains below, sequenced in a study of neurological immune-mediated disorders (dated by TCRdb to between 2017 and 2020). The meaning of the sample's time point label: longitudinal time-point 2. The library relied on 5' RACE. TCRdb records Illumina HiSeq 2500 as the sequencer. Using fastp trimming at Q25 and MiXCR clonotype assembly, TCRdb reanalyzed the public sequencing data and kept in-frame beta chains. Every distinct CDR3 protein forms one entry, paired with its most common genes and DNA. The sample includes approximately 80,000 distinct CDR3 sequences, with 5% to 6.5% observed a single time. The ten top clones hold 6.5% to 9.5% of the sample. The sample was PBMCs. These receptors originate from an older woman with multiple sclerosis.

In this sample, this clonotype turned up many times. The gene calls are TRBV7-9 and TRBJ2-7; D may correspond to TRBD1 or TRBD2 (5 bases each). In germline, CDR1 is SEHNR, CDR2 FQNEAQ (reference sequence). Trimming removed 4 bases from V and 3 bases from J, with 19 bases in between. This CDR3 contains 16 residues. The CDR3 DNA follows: TGTGCCAGCAGCTCGCCTACCGGGACCGCTAGCTACGAGCAGTACTTC. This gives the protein CASSSPTGTASYEQYF.

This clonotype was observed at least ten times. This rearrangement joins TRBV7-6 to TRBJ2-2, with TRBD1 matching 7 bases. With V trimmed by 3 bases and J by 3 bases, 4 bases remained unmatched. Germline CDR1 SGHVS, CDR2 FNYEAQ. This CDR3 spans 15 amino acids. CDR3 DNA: TGTGCCAGCAGCTTTAACAGGGGAGACACCGGGGAGCTGTTTTTT. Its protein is CASSFNRGDTGELFF.

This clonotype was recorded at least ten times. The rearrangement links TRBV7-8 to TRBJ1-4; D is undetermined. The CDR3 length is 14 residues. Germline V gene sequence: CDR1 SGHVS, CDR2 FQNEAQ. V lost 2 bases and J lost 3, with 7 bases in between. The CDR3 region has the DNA TGTGCCAGCAGCTTACAAGAGGCTAATGAAAAACTGTTTTTT. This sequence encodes CASSLQEANEKLFF.

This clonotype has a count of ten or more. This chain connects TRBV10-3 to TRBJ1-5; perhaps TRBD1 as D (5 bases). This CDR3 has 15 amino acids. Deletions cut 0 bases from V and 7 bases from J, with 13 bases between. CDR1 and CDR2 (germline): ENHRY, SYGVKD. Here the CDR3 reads CAISESFGARQPQHF. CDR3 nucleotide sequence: TGTGCCATCAGTGAGTCTTTCGGGGCCCGGCAGCCCCAGCATTTT.

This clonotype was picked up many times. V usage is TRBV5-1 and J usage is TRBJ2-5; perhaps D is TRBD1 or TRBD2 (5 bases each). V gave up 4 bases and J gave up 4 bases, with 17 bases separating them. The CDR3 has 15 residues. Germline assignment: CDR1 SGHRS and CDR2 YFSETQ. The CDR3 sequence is CASSRQRGPGETQYF. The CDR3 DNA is TGCGCCAGCAGCCGTCAAAGGGGACCGGGAGAGACCCAGTACTTC.

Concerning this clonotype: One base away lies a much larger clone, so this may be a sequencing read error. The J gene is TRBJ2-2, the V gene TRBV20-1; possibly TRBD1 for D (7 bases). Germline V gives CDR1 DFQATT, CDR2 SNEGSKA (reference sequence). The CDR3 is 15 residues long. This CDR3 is CSARPAGGRTGGLFF. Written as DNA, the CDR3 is TGCAGTGCTAGACCCGCAGGGGGACGCACCGGGGGGCTGTTTTTT.

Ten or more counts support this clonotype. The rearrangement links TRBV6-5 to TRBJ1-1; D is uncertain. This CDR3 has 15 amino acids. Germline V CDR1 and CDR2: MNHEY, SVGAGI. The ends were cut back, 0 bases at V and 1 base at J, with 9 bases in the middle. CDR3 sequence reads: CASSYSGESNTEAFF. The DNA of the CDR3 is TGTGCCAGCAGTTACTCTGGGGAATCGAACACTGAAGCTTTCTTT.

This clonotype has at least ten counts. CDR3 amino acids: CASSLAGPYEQYF. The CDR3 bases are TGTGCCAGCAGCCTCGCCGGCCCCTACGAGCAGTACTTC. J is TRBJ2-7 and V is TRBV12-3 or TRBV12-4; D not certain. The CDR3 is 13 residues long. The V and J ends lost 6 bases and 2 bases respectively, with 11 bases between them.

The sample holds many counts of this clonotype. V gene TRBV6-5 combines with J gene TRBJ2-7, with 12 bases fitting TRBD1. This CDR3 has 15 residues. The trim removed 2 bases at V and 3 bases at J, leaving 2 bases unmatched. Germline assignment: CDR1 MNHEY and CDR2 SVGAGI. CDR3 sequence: CASSYGTGGSYEQYF. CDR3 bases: TGTGCCAGCAGTTACGGGACAGGGGGCAGCTACGAGCAGTACTTC.

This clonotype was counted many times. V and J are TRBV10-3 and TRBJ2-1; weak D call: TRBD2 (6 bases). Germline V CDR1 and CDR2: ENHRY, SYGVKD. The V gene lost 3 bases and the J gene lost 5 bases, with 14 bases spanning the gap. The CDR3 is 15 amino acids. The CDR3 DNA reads TGTGCCATCAGTGATTGGAGGGGCAAAAACAATGAGCAGTTCTTC. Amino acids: CAISDWRGKNNEQFF.

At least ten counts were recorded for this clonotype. The CDR3 loop reads CSANPPPYGYTF. CDR3 sequence (DNA): TGCAGTGCTAATCCCCCACCGTATGGCTACACCTTC. The chain links TRBV20-1 to TRBJ1-2; the D is unclear. The CDR3 has 12 amino acids. Per the germline V gene, CDR1 is DFQATT and CDR2 is SNEGSKA (reference sequence). The V end was cut by 4 bases, the J end by 5 bases, with 11 bases between.

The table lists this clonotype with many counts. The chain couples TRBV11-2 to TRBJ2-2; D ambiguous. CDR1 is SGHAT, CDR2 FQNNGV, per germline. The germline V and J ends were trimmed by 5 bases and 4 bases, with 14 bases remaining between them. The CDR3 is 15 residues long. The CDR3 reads CASSPIGQSTGELFF. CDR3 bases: TGTGCCAGCAGCCCCATAGGGCAAAGCACCGGGGAGCTGTTTTTT.

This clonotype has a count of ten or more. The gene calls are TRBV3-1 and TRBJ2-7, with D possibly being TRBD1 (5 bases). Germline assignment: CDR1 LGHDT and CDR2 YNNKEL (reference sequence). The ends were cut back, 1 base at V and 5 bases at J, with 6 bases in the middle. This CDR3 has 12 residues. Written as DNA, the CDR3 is TGTGCCAGCAGCCAAGTAGGGGACGAGCAGTACTTC. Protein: CASSQVGDEQYF.

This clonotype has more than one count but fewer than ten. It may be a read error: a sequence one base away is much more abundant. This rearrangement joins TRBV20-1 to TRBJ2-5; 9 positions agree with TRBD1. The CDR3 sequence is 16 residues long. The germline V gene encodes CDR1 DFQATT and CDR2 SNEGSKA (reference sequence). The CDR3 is CSAKRRDREYQATQYF. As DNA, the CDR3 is TGCAGTGCCAAAAGGCGGGACAGGGAGTACCAAGCGACCCAGTACTTC.

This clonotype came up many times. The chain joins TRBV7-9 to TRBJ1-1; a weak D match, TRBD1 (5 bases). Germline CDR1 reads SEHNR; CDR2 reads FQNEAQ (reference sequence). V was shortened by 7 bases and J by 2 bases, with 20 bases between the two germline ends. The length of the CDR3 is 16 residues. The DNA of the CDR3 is TGTGCCAGCACCATATGGAGGACAACGATAAACACTGAAGCTTTCTTT. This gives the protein CASTIWRTTINTEAFF.

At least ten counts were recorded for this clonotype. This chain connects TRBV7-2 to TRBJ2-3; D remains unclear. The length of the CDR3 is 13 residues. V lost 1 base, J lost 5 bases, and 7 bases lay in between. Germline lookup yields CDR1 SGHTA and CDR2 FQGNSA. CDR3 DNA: TGTGCCAGCAGCTTAGGTTCGGTAGATACGCAGTATTTT. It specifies CASSLGSVDTQYF. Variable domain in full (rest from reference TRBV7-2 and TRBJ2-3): GAGVSQSPSNKVTEKGKDVELRCDPISGHTALYWYRQSLGQGLEFLIYFQGNSAPDKSGLPSDRFSAERTGGSVSTLTIQRTQQEDSAVYLCASSLGSVDTQYFGPGTRLTVL.

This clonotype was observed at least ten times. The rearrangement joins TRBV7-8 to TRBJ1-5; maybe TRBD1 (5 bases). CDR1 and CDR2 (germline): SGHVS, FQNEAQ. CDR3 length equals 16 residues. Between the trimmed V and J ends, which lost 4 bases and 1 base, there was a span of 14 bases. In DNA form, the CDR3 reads TGTGCCAGCAGCTCCGGGGGAGGGTTGAGCAATCAGCCCCAGCATTTT. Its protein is CASSSGGGLSNQPQHF.

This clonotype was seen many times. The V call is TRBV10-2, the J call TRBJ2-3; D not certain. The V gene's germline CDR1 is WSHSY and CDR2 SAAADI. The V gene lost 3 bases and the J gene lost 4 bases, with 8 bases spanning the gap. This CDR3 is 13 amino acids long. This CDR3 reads CASSDPSPDTQYF. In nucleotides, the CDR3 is TGCGCCAGCAGTGACCCAAGTCCAGATACGCAGTATTTT.

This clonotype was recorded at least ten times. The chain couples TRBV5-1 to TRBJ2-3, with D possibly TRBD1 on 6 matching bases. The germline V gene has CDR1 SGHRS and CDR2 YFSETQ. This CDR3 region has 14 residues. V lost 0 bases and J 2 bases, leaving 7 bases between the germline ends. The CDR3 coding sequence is TGCGCCAGCAGCTTGGGGGACACCACAGATACGCAGTATTTT. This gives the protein CASSLGDTTDTQYF.

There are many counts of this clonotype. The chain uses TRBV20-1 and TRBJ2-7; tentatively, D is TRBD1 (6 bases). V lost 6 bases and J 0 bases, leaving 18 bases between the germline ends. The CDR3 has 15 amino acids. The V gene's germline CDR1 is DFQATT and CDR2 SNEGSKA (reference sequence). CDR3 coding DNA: TGCAGTGCCACCTCCGGGACACCCAGCTCCTACGAGCAGTACTTC. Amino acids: CSATSGTPSSYEQYF.

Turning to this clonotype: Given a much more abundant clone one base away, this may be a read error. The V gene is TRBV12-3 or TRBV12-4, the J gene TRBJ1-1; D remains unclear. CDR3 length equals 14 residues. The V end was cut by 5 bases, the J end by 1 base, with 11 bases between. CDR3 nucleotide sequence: TGTGCCAGCAGTAAATTAATACAGAACACTGAAGCTTTCTTT. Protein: CASSKLIQNTEAFF.

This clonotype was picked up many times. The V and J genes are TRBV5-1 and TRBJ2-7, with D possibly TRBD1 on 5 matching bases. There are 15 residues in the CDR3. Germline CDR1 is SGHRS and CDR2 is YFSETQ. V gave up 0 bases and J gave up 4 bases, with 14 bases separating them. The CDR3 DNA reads TGCGCCAGCAGCTTGGCCGCAGGGAACCTATACGAGCAGTACTTC. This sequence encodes CASSLAAGNLYEQYF.

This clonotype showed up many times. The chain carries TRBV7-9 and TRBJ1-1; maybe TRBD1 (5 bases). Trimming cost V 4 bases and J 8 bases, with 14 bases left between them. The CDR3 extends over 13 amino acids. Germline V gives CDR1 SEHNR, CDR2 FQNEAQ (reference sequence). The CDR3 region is CASSWQGVSEAFF. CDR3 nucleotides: TGTGCCAGCAGCTGGCAGGGAGTTTCGGAAGCTTTCTTT. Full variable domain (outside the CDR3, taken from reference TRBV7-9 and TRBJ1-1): DTGVSQNPRHKITKRGQNVTFRCDPISEHNRLYWYRQTLGQGPEFLTYFQNEAQLEKSRLLSDRFSAERPKGSFSTLEIQRTEQGDSAMYLCASSWQGVSEAFFGQGTRLTVV.

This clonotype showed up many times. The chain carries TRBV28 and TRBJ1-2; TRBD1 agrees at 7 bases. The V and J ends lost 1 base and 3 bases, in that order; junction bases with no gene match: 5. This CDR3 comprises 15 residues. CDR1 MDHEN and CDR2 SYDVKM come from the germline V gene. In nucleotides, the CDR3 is TGTGCCAGCAGTTTATCGGCAGGGGGAGACTATGGCTACACCTTC. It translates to CASSLSAGGDYGYTF.